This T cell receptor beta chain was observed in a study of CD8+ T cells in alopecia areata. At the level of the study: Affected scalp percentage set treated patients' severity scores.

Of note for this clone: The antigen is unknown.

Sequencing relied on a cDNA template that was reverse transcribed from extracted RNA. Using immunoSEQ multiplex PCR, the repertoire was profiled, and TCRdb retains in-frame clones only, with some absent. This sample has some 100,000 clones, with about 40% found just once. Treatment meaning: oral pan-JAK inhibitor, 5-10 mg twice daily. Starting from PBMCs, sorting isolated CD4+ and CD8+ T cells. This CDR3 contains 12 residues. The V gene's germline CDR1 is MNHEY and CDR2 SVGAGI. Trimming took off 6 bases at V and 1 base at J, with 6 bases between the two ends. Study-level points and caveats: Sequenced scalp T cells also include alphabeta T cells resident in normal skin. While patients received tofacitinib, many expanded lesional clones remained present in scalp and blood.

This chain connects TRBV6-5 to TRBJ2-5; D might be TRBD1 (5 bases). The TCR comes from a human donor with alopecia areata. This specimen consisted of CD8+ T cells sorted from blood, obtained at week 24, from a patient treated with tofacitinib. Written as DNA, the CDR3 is TGTGCCAGCAGGGACATCCAAGAGACCCAGTACTTC. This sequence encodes CASRDIQETQYF.